This is a list of T cell receptor beta chains from one sample in a study of T-cell memory formation after mild COVID-19. TCRdb called the 5' RACE reads again in MiXCR, with one record for every CDR3 protein. The sample yields about 130,000 distinct CDR3 sequences, about 25% seen once. Sequenced sample: PBMCs or a T cell subset sorted from them (not recorded which). All receptors derive from an adult woman who had mild COVID-19 (a few samples of this study predate the infection). Cell type and time point are not known. The CDR3 runs from the conserved cysteine through the conserved F or W. D genes are given only for firm matches. Some rows have no size entry. The others give once, few or many, or a class for an expanded clone.

clone size | J gene | D gene | V gene | CDR3 protein | CDR3 DNA
few | TRBJ2-1 | TRBD1 | TRBV5-1 | CASSSGTGDPSYNEQFF | TGCGCCAGCAGCTCCGGGACAGGGGACCCTTCCTACAATGAGCAGTTCTTC
few | TRBJ2-7 | TRBD2 | TRBV7-9 | CASSDGLAYEQYF | TGTGCCAGCAGCGACGGACTAGCCTACGAGCAGTACTTC
once | TRBJ2-7 | - | TRBV14 | CASSQDLQVSYEQYF | TGTGCCAGCAGCCAAGATTTACAGGTTTCCTACGAGCAGTACTTC
few | TRBJ1-1 | - | TRBV4-3 | CASSQEDLMNTEAFF | TGCGCCAGCAGCCAAGAAGATCTGATGAACACTGAAGCTTTCTTT
- | TRBJ2-5 | TRBD2 | TRBV7-9 | CASSHSGREVQYF | TGTGCCAGCAGCCACTCGGGCCGGGAGGTCCAGTACTTC
few | TRBJ1-3 | - | TRBV30 | CAWSKDTTGNTIYF | TGTGCCTGGAGTAAAGATACGACTGGAAACACCATATATTTT
- | TRBJ1-1 | - | TRBV29-1 | CSVEEPPANTEAFF | TGCAGCGTTGAAGAGCCTCCAGCGAACACTGAAGCTTTCTTT
few | TRBJ2-5 | TRBD1 | TRBV20-1 | CSQGDRALETQYF | TGCAGCCAGGGGGACAGGGCATTAGAGACCCAGTACTTC
- | TRBJ2-7 | TRBD1 | TRBV4-1 | CASSLKQGAPYEQYF | TGCGCCAGCAGCCTCAAACAGGGGGCGCCCTACGAGCAGTACTTC
- | TRBJ2-7 | TRBD2 | TRBV30 | CAWTLLREGTYEQYF | TGTGCCTGGACTCTACTAAGGGAGGGGACCTACGAGCAGTACTTC
few | TRBJ2-7 | - | TRBV5-8 | CASSNDPGPLLGEQYF | TGTGCCAGCAGCAATGACCCGGGACCACTGCTGGGCGAGCAGTACTTC
- | TRBJ2-1 | TRBD2 | TRBV4-1 | CASSQLGLAGDRQFF | TGCGCCAGCAGCCAATTGGGACTAGCGGGGGATCGGCAGTTCTTC
few | TRBJ2-3 | TRBD1 | TRBV7-6 | CASSLEAGGADTQYF | TGTGCCAGCAGCTTAGAGGCAGGGGGTGCCGATACGCAGTATTTT
- | TRBJ2-3 | - | TRBV7-2 | CASSSFTSITSTDTQYF | TGTGCCAGCAGCTCCTTCACTAGCATCACTAGCACAGATACGCAGTATTTT
- | TRBJ2-5 | TRBD2 | TRBV6-1 | CASSELEGGPQETQYF | TGTGCCAGCAGTGAACTTGAGGGAGGGCCCCAAGAGACCCAGTACTTC
- | TRBJ1-5 | - | TRBV27 | CASSLMVNQPQHF | TGTGCCAGCAGTTTAATGGTGAATCAGCCCCAGCATTTT
few | TRBJ2-7 | - | TRBV19 | CASSIAQGEPYEQYF | TGTGCCAGTAGTATAGCACAGGGCGAACCCTACGAGCAGTACTTC
- | TRBJ2-7 | TRBD2 | TRBV12-3/TRBV12-4 | CASSVEGTTEQYF | TGTGCCAGCAGTGTGGAAGGGACTACTGAGCAGTACTTC
few | TRBJ2-5 | TRBD1 | TRBV3-1 | CASSQDLGTGGETQYF | TGTGCCAGCAGCCAAGATCTCGGGACAGGGGGGGAGACCCAGTACTTC
few | TRBJ2-7 | - | TRBV4-3 | CASSHSGTAYEQYF | TGCGCCAGCAGCCACTCCGGGACCGCCTACGAGCAGTACTTC
- | TRBJ2-3 | - | TRBV7-3 | CASSLTGQITDTQYF | TGTGCCAGCAGCTTAACCGGGCAAATCACAGATACGCAGTATTTT